This is a list of T cell receptor beta chains from one sample in a study of blood T cells in healthy people across ages. TCRdb used MiXCR to reprocess the 5' RACE reads, holding one entry per CDR3 protein. Of some 930,000 distinct CDR3 sequences listed, roughly 29% are singletons. These records were also assigned to another study, of T cells of mothers and their children.

Sequenced sample: blood. These receptors all come from a woman between 35 and 50 years old in good health. CDR3s include the opening cysteine and the closing phenylalanine or tryptophan. The D gene is left open where the match is weak. Clone size, where shown, is once, few, many, or a class for clones that have expanded.

D,size,length,V,J,DNA,CDR3
.,.,15,TRBV18,TRBJ1-4,TGTGCCGGCTCACCACGCGACGGACGAAATGAAAAACTGTTTTTT,CAGSPRDGRNEKLFF
.,many,14,TRBV11-1,TRBJ2-5,TGTGCCAGCAGCTTAAGGGAAGCGGACAGGACCCAGTACTTC,CASSLREADRTQYF
.,.,14,TRBV30,TRBJ1-5,TGTGCCTGGAGTGTACCCAGGAGCAATCAGCCCCAGCATTTT,CAWSVPRSNQPQHF
.,few,14,TRBV20-1,TRBJ2-4,TGCAGTGCTATGGATCCTTTAGCCAAAAACATTCAGTACTTC,CSAMDPLAKNIQYF
.,.,13,TRBV20-1,TRBJ1-5,TGCAGTGCTAGACAAGTTAGCAATCAGCCCCAGCATTTT,CSARQVSNQPQHF
TRBD1,few,13,TRBV12-3/TRBV12-4,TRBJ1-2,TGTGCCAGCAGTTTACAGACAGGGAATGGCTACACCTTC,CASSLQTGNGYTF
.,few,15,TRBV7-9,TRBJ1-6,TGTGCTATAGATTCGGGGAGCTCCTATAATTCACCCCTCCACTTT,CAIDSGSSYNSPLHF
TRBD2,few,16,TRBV12-3/TRBV12-4,TRBJ2-1,TGTGCCAGCAGTATTAAGCGGGGGGAGGTCTACAATGAGCAGTTCTTC,CASSIKRGEVYNEQFF
TRBD2,many,16,TRBV4-1,TRBJ2-7,TGCGCCAGCAGCCAAGAAGGGACTAGCGGAACCTACGAGCAGTACTTC,CASSQEGTSGTYEQYF
.,few,15,TRBV7-2,TRBJ1-6,TGTGCCAGCAGCTTAGACCCCTTACGGAAGTCACCCCTCCACTTT,CASSLDPLRKSPLHF
.,.,14,TRBV18,TRBJ1-1,TGTGCCAGCTCACCAAAAAGTCTGAACACTGAAGCTTTCTTT,CASSPKSLNTEAFF
TRBD2,few,11,TRBV2,TRBJ2-4,TGTGCCAGCAGGGACTCGGGAGGGCAGTACTTC,CASRDSGGQYF
TRBD2,.,14,TRBV28,TRBJ2-7,TGTGCCAGCACCATTACGGGACTAGGGGACGAGCAGTACTTC,CASTITGLGDEQYF
.,.,17,TRBV28,TRBJ1-4,TGTGCCAGCAGTTCCCCCGGGGGGTTTGAGGCTAATGAAAAACTGTTTTTT,CASSSPGGFEANEKLFF
.,few,14,TRBV12-3/TRBV12-4,TRBJ1-5,TGTGCCAGCAGTTTAGCGACACAGGGTCAGCCCCAGCATTTT,CASSLATQGQPQHF
.,.,15,TRBV28,TRBJ2-7,TGTGCCAGCAGATCCCTAGCGCGGGGTGGATCCGAGCAGTACTTC,CASRSLARGGSEQYF
.,.,15,TRBV5-1,TRBJ2-1,TGCGCCAGCAGCTTCGGATACAATACCGACAATGAGCAGTTCTTC,CASSFGYNTDNEQFF
.,.,15,TRBV5-1,TRBJ2-1,TGCGCCAGCAGCTTTGGTGTAGGGTCCTACAATGAGCAGTTCTTC,CASSFGVGSYNEQFF
TRBD1,.,11,TRBV20-1,TRBJ1-1,TGCAGTGCTGGACAGGGAACTGAAGCTTTCTTT,CSAGQGTEAFF
TRBD1,many,15,TRBV9,TRBJ1-2,TGTGCCAGCAGCGTAGAAGGGACAGACTTACAAGGCTACACCTTC,CASSVEGTDLQGYTF
.,many,17,TRBV7-9,TRBJ2-6,TGTGCCAGTCCCCCCGGGGGGCATAGCTCTGGGGCCAACGTCCTGACTTTC,CASPPGGHSSGANVLTF
.,.,15,TRBV30,TRBJ2-1,TGTGCCTGGAGTGTAGGGCTGATCTCCTACAATGAGCAGTTCTTC,CAWSVGLISYNEQFF
TRBD2,many,16,TRBV4-1,TRBJ2-3,TGCGCCAGCAGCCAAGCCAGGGCGGGAGGGACTGATACGCAGTATTTT,CASSQARAGGTDTQYF
.,.,13,TRBV28,TRBJ1-4,TGTGCCAGCAGAGGGACCTCTTTTGAAAAACTGTTTTTT,CASRGTSFEKLFF
.,few,16,TRBV7-8,TRBJ2-5,TGTGCCAGCAGCCCACCGGGGGGGACAGGGCAAGAGACCCAGTACTTC,CASSPPGGTGQETQYF
TRBD2,many,17,TRBV5-1,TRBJ2-3,TGCGCCAGCAGCTCTGGAGTAGCGGGGGGGCTGGTAGATACGCAGTATTTT,CASSSGVAGGLVDTQYF
TRBD2,.,13,TRBV3-1,TRBJ2-7,TGTGCCAGCAGCCCCCCGGCGGGGGATGAGCAGTACTTC,CASSPPAGDEQYF
.,.,15,TRBV10-3,TRBJ2-3,TGTGCCATCAGTGAGTCGAAAACTGCCACAGATACGCAGTATTTT,CAISESKTATDTQYF
.,.,15,TRBV4-3,TRBJ1-2,TGCGCCAGCAGCCAAGGGCCAGGGCGGACGGGCGGCTACACCTTC,CASSQGPGRTGGYTF
TRBD2,.,13,TRBV20-1,TRBJ2-7,TGCAGTGCTCTAAGCGGGGATGGGTACGAGCAGTACTTC,CSALSGDGYEQYF
.,.,13,TRBV28,TRBJ1-2,TGTGCCAGCGGGGGGGTGGGTCCCTATGGCTACACCTTC,CASGGVGPYGYTF
.,few,15,TRBV4-3,TRBJ2-1,TGCGCCAGCCGTATGTCTCTTCCCTCCTACGATGAGCAGTTCTTC,CASRMSLPSYDEQFF
TRBD2,.,18,TRBV11-1,TRBJ2-1,TGTGCCAGCAGGGACCAGGCTAGCGGGGGGGCAAGGTACAATGAGCAGTTCTTC,CASRDQASGGARYNEQFF
TRBD1,many,15,TRBV18,TRBJ2-1,TGTGCCAGCTTCCCGGACAGGACCTCCTACAATGAGCAGTTCTTC,CASFPDRTSYNEQFF
TRBD1,many,17,TRBV12-3/TRBV12-4,TRBJ2-6,TGTGCCAGCAGCCTGACAGGGGCTAGCTCTGGGGTCAACGTCCTGACTTTC,CASSLTGASSGVNVLTF
.,.,14,TRBV20-1,TRBJ1-2,TGCAGTGCTCCCCGCGGAGGGGGGGGATATGGCTACACCTTC,CSAPRGGGGYGYTF
.,many,15,TRBV5-1,TRBJ2-7,TGCGCCAGCAGCTTGGCGGCAGGGGCCCCCTACGAGCAGTACTTC,CASSLAAGAPYEQYF
.,.,13,TRBV7-3,TRBJ2-3,TGTGCCAGCAGCTCCCACATCACAGATACGCAGTATTTT,CASSSHITDTQYF
TRBD2,many,14,TRBV6-2/TRBV6-3,TRBJ2-7,TGTGCCAGCAGGGGGGGGACGCTCTCCTACGAGCAGTACTTC,CASRGGTLSYEQYF
.,many,11,TRBV2,TRBJ2-7,TGTGCCAGGCAGAGGGACGAAAGTCAGTACTTC,CARQRDESQYF
TRBD1,few,14,TRBV5-1,TRBJ2-7,TGCGCCAGCAGCAGACAGGGGTTTCATGCCGAGCAGTACTTC,CASSRQGFHAEQYF
.,.,14,TRBV20-1,TRBJ2-6,TGCAGTGCGGCAGGGACATCTGGGGCCAACGTCCTGACTTTC,CSAAGTSGANVLTF
.,few,13,TRBV20-1,TRBJ2-3,TGCAGTGCTACAAGACGTTACACAGATACGCAGTATTTT,CSATRRYTDTQYF
TRBD1,.,14,TRBV19,TRBJ1-2,TGTGCCAGTAATCTTGGACAGGTCTACTATGGCTACACCTTC,CASNLGQVYYGYTF
TRBD1,many,15,TRBV28,TRBJ2-7,TGTGCCAGCAGTTTATCCGGGACAGGGACCTACGAGCAGTACTTC,CASSLSGTGTYEQYF
.,.,15,TRBV29-1,TRBJ2-3,TGCAGCGTTGAAGATCTAAGCCCGAGCGCAGATACGCAGTATTTT,CSVEDLSPSADTQYF
TRBD1,many,14,TRBV28,TRBJ2-7,TGTGCCAGCAGTTTAGACAGGGTCCCCTACGAGCAGTACTTC,CASSLDRVPYEQYF
.,few,14,TRBV5-8,TRBJ1-2,TGTGCCAGCAGCTTGGCCGGCAGGGTCTATGGCTACACCTTC,CASSLAGRVYGYTF
.,.,17,TRBV6-1,TRBJ1-4,TGTGCCAGCAGTAAACAGGGCCTCAGCTCCACTAATGAAAAACTGTTTTTT,CASSKQGLSSTNEKLFF
TRBD2,few,14,TRBV7-2,TRBJ2-5,TGTGCCAGCAGCTTAATCCGACTAGCAGAGACCCAGTACTTC,CASSLIRLAETQYF
TRBD1,.,15,TRBV5-1,TRBJ2-7,TGCGCCAGCCGCCCAACAGGGGATATTAGTAACAAGCAGTACTTC,CASRPTGDISNKQYF